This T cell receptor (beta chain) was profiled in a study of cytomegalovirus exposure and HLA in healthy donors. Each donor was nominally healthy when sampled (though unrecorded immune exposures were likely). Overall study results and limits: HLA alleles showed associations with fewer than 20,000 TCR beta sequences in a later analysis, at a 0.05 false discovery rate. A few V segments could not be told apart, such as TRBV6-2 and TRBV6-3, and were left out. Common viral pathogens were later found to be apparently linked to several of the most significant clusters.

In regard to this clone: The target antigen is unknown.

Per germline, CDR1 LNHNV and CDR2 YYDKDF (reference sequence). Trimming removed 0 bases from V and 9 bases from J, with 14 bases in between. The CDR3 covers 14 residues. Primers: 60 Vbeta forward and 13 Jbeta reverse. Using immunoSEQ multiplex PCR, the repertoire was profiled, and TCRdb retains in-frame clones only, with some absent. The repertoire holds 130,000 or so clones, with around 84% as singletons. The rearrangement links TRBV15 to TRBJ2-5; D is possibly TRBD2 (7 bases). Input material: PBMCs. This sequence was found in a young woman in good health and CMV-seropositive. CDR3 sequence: CATSREGGGEAQYF. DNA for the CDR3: TGTGCCACCAGCAGAGAAGGGGGGGGTGAGGCCCAGTACTTC.